What follows are 8 T cell receptor beta chains derived from one specimen sequenced in a study of liver allograft versus peripheral blood T cells. Study details: Transplanted livers held T cell receptor repertoires, and these were compared with repertoires in recipients' peripheral blood.

In TCRdb, the reads were re-called with MiXCR into one record per CDR3 protein. The top ten hold 1.8% of the sample, which has 9,200 or so distinct CDR3 sequences, approximately 16% seen once. These receptors all come from a human patient who had a liver transplant. Some T cells may be supplied by the graft donor.

This clonotype rates as medium-sized. The rearrangement links TRBV11-1 to TRBJ1-1; D perhaps matches TRBD1 (5 bases). V lost 7 bases and J lost 3, with 21 bases in between. The germline CDR1 and CDR2 sequences are SGHAT and FQDESV (reference sequence). CDR3 length equals 16 residues. Here the CDR3 DNA reads TGTGCCAGCACCCCCTTTCTGTCGGGCAGGGACACTGAAGCTTTCTTT. This gives the protein CASTPFLSGRDTEAFF.

Relative to its sample, this clonotype is medium-sized (0.01 to 0.1%). CDR3 in DNA: TGTGCCAGCAGCCTGCAGGGGGCTGGAAACACCATATATTTT. This translates into CASSLQGAGNTIYF. The rearrangement joins TRBV7-2 to TRBJ1-3, with 7 bases fitting TRBD1. J lost 2 bases, V lost 5 bases, and 3 bases had no gene match. This CDR3 spans 14 amino acids. Germline V CDR1 and CDR2: SGHTA, FQGNSA.

This clonotype was detected only a few times. The chain joins TRBV12-3 or TRBV12-4 to TRBJ2-7, with TRBD1 as a possible D gene (6 bases). The CDR3 has 18 residues. The V and J ends lost 6 bases and 2 bases respectively, with 26 bases between them. CDR3 DNA sequence: TGTGCCAGCAGCAGTCAGGGGACGGCCCTTCTCTCAACCTACGAGCAGTACTTC. Translated: CASSSQGTALLSTYEQYF.

V is TRBV2 and J is TRBJ2-7; 11 bases align to TRBD2. Germline assignment: CDR1 SNHLY and CDR2 FYNNEI. The length of the CDR3 is 14 residues. With V trimmed by 8 bases and J by 2 bases, 5 bases remained unmatched. CDR3 sequence reads: CASGTSGPTYEQYF. The CDR3 region has the DNA TGTGCCAGCGGGACTAGCGGCCCAACCTACGAGCAGTACTTC.

In regard to this clonotype: A much larger clone is a single base away; this may be a read error. The conserved phenylalanine or tryptophan is not found at the CDR3 terminus, so this likely reflects a read error. V and J are TRBV18 and TRBJ1-1; 10 bases are shared with TRBD1. The CDR3 loop spans 14 amino acids. V shed 4 bases and J 1 base; nucleotides not matched to a gene: 0. Per the germline V gene, CDR1 is KGHSH and CDR2 is LQKENI. DNA for the CDR3: TGTGCCAGCTCACGACAGGGGGCGAACACTGAAGCTTTCATT. Translation: CASSRQGANTEAFI.

This clonotype was recorded at least ten times. V usage is TRBV20-1 and J usage is TRBJ2-7, with D possibly being TRBD1 or TRBD2 (7 bases each). Germline lookup yields CDR1 DFQATT and CDR2 SNEGSKA (reference sequence). CDR3 length: 13 residues. V was clipped by 6 bases and J by 7 bases, with 19 bases between them. The CDR3 DNA follows: TGCAGTGCGAGCAGGGGGGGCTATGGAGAGCAGTACTTC. It encodes CSASRGGYGEQYF.

As regards this clonotype: A junction end diverges from the germline sequence, so it may reflect a read error. The J gene is TRBJ1-1, the V gene TRBV20-1; tentative D call: TRBD1 (5 bases). The length of the CDR3 is 14 residues. CDR1 DFQATT and CDR2 SNEGSKA come from the germline V gene (reference sequence). This chain's CDR3 is CSARGRDGYTEAFF. The CDR3 DNA follows: TGCAGTGCCAGAGGCCGGGACGGATACACTGAAGCTTTCTTT.

This clonotype is labeled as medium-sized (0.01 to 0.1%). V and J are TRBV7-2 and TRBJ2-2, with 8 bases identical to TRBD1. From germline, CDR1 is SGHTA and CDR2 FQGNSA. The CDR3 runs to 16 residues. V lost 3 bases, J lost 3 bases, and 6 bases stayed unmatched. The CDR3 DNA reads as TGTGCCAGCAGCTTGGGGGACAGGTTCCACACCGGGGAGCTGTTTTTT. Its translation is CASSLGDRFHTGELFF.